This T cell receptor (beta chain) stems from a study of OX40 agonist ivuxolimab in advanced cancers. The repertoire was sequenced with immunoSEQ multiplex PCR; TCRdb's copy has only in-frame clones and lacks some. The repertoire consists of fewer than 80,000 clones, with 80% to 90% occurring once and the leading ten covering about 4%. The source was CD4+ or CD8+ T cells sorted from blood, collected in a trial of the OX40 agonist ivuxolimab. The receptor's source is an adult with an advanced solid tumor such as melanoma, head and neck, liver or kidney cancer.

Here the CDR3 DNA reads TGTGCCAGCAGCCCGAACGGACAGGCTAACTATGGCTACACCTTC. Translating it yields CASSPNGQANYGYTF. V gene TRBV5-5 combines with J gene TRBJ1-2, with 7 bases fitting TRBD1. CDR3 length equals 15 residues. J was trimmed by 0 bases and V by 4 bases; bases with no gene match: 6. Germline lookup yields CDR1 SGHKS and CDR2 YYEKEE (reference sequence). Full variable domain (remainder filled in from reference TRBV5-5 and TRBJ1-2): DAGVTQSPTHLIKTRGQQVTLRCSPISGHKSVSWYQQVLGQGPQFIFQYYEKEERGRGNFPDRFSARQFPNYSSELNVNALLLGDSALYLCASSPNGQANYGYTFGSGTRLTVV.